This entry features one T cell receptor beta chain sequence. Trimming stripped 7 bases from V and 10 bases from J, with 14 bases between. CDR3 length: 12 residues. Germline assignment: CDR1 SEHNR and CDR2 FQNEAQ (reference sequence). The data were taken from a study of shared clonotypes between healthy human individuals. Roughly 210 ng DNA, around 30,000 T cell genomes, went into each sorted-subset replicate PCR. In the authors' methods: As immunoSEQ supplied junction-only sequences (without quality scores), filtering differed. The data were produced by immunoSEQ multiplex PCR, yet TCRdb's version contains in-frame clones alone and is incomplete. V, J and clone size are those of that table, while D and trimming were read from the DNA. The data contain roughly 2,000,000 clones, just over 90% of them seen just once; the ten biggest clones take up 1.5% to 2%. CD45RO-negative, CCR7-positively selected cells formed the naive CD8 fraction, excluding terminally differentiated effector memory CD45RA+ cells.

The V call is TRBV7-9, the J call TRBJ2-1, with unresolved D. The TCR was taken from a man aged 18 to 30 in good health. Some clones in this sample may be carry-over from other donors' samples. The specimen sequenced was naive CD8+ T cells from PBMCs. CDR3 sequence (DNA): TGTGCCAGCACGGGTGATTCCCCCGAGCAGTTCTTC. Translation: CASTGDSPEQFF.